The 30 T cell receptor beta chains given below trace back to one sample, sequenced in a study of blood T cell repertoires in COVID-19. Method: immunoSEQ multiplex PCR; TCRdb's copy keeps in-frame clones and lacks some. The table has some 93,000 clones, about 88% seen once. Sequences were obtained from peripheral blood. These receptor sequences come from a woman over 75 with acute or convalescent COVID-19.

The chain joins TRBV2 to TRBJ2-2, with 13 bases fitting TRBD2. V dropped 8 bases and J dropped 5; count of bases not matched to a gene: 8. This CDR3 is 16 amino acids long. CDR1 and CDR2 from the germline V gene are SNHLY and FYNNEI. The chain's CDR3 is CASHGLAGAGTGELFF. The CDR3 DNA reads as TGTGCCAGCCATGGACTAGCGGGGGCCGGAACCGGGGAGCTGTTTTTT.

The chain recombines TRBV28 with TRBJ2-7, with 7 bases lining up with TRBD1. The ends lost 4 bases at V and 2 bases at J; junction bases unmatched: 8. There are 15 residues in the CDR3. The germline gives CDR1 MDHEN, CDR2 SYDVKM. The CDR3 region is CASSSPGTVTYEQYF. In DNA, the CDR3 is TGTGCCAGCAGTTCCCCCGGGACAGTAACCTACGAGCAGTACTTC.

The CDR3 protein is CASGVAGGLNTGELFF. As DNA, the CDR3 is TGTGCCAGCGGGGTAGCGGGGGGATTGAACACCGGGGAGCTGTTTTTT. The rearrangement joins TRBV7-3 to TRBJ2-2; 10 positions agree with TRBD2. The V gene's germline CDR1 is SGHTA and CDR2 FQGTGA. The CDR3 length is 16 residues. The junction had 7 bases not matched to a gene; V was cut back by 8 bases and J by 1 base.

This clone was counted a single time. This chain joins TRBV4-2 and TRBJ1-5; D ambiguous. Trimming left V 0 bases short and J 7 bases short, with 7 bases between. This CDR3 has 13 amino acids. The germline CDR1 and CDR2 sequences are LGHNA and YNFKEQ. The CDR3 protein is CASSQERQQPQHF. CDR3 coding DNA: TGTGCCAGCAGCCAAGAACGTCAGCAGCCCCAGCATTTT.

This rearrangement joins TRBV9 to TRBJ1-3, with TRBD1 as a possible D gene (6 bases). CDR1 is SGDLS and CDR2 is YYNGEE in the germline V gene. The V end was cut by 4 bases, the J end by 3 bases, with 17 bases between. CDR3 length equals 16 residues. CDR3 sequence (DNA): TGTGCCAGCAGCCTAACTTGGGGCAGGGGTGGAAACACCATATATTTT. This sequence encodes CASSLTWGRGGNTIYF.

The chain couples TRBV11-3 to TRBJ2-2; 9 bases map to TRBD2. CDR1 SGHNT and CDR2 YENEEA come from the germline V gene. After removal of 1 base from V and 5 bases from J, the junction contained 8 bases not matched to a gene. CDR3 size: 17 residues. The CDR3 nucleotides are TGTGCCAGCAGCTTAGGGGGAAGTAGCGGGAGAACCGGGGAGCTGTTTTTT. Amino acids: CASSLGGSSGRTGELFF.

For this clone: Additional DNA sequences in this sample encode the identical CDR3. The V gene is TRBV18, the J gene TRBJ2-7; 11 bases are a match to TRBD1. The CDR3 contains 13 residues. CDR1 is KGHSH, CDR2 LQKENI, per germline. The V gene end was trimmed by 5 bases and the J gene end by 4 bases; junction bases not matched to a gene: 1. The CDR3 nucleotides read TGTGCCAGCTCAGGACAGGGGGCTTACGAGCAGTACTTC. Protein product: CASSGQGAYEQYF.

Worth noting for this clone: Other DNA sequences of this sample code for an identical CDR3. The genes are TRBV12-5 and TRBJ1-5; TRBD1 agrees at 8 bases. Trimming took 5 bases from V and 4 from J; bases not matched to a gene: 4. The CDR3 is made up of 14 amino acids. CDR1 and CDR2 from the germline V gene are LGHNT and FRNRAP. CDR3 residues: CASGPGQGNQPQHF. For the CDR3, the DNA is TGTGCTAGTGGTCCTGGACAGGGAAATCAGCCCCAGCATTTT.

The V call is TRBV19, the J call TRBJ1-5; TRBD1 aligns across 10 bases. The CDR3 runs to 15 residues. V trimming: 6 bases; J trimming: 2 bases; junction bases outside the gene matches: 4. Germline-derived CDR1 and CDR2 are LNHDA and SQIVND (reference sequence). The CDR3 reads CASRTGTGGNQPQHF. CDR3 bases: TGTGCCAGTAGAACCGGGACAGGGGGCAATCAGCCCCAGCATTTT.

The genes are TRBV9 and TRBJ1-2, with a possible D match to TRBD1 (5 bases). Germline values: CDR1 SGDLS, CDR2 YYNGEE. The V end lost 0 bases, the J end lost 3 bases, and 6 bases lay between the germline ends. The CDR3 length is 13 residues. This CDR3 is CASSVGRDYGYTF. The CDR3 DNA reads as TGTGCCAGCAGCGTAGGCAGGGACTATGGCTACACCTTC.

This clone was observed a handful of times. This chain uses TRBV19 with TRBJ1-1, with a weak D call TRBD1 (5 bases). The V gene's germline CDR1 is LNHDA and CDR2 SQIVND (reference sequence). V was pared by 7 bases and J by 3 bases, with 15 bases between. There are 14 residues in the CDR3. The CDR3 DNA follows: TGTGCCAGTACTACTTACGGGGGGGACACTGAAGCTTTCTTT. Translation gives CASTTYGGDTEAFF.

V is TRBV3-1 (or the pseudogene TRBV3-2) and J is TRBJ2-7; D may be TRBD2 (6 bases). The V end was cut by 7 bases, the J end by 4 bases, with 17 bases between. CDR3 length equals 14 residues. Germline lookup yields CDR1 LGHDT and CDR2 YNNKEL (reference sequence). Here the CDR3 reads CASTSKGGVYEQYF. As DNA, the CDR3 is TGTGCCAGCACCTCGAAGGGCGGGGTATACGAGCAGTACTTC.

This chain's CDR3 is CASSPPQGDTQYF. CDR3 sequence (DNA): TGTGCCAGCTCACCACCACAGGGAGATACGCAGTATTTT. The chain couples TRBV18 to TRBJ2-3, with D maybe TRBD1 (6 bases). Trimming cost V 0 bases and J 5 bases, with 6 bases left between them. The CDR3 is made up of 13 amino acids. Per germline, CDR1 KGHSH and CDR2 LQKENI.

The chain combines TRBV5-5 with TRBJ2-3; 7 bases line up with TRBD1. V lost 2 bases, J lost 1 base, and 4 bases stayed unmatched. Germline CDR1 and CDR2: SGHKS and YYEKEE (reference sequence). This CDR3 is built from 15 residues. In DNA form, the CDR3 reads TGTGCCAGCAGCTTAACAGGGGTGCGCACAGATACGCAGTATTTT. Translation gives CASSLTGVRTDTQYF. Together with reference TRBV5-5 and TRBJ2-3, the CDR3 gives the full variable domain: DAGVTQSPTHLIKTRGQQVTLRCSPISGHKSVSWYQQVLGQGPQFIFQYYEKEERGRGNFPDRFSARQFPNYSSELNVNALLLGDSALYLCASSLTGVRTDTQYFGPGTRLTVL.

This clone has a single count. This sequence joins TRBV15 and TRBJ2-2; the match to TRBD1 covers 7 bases. There are 16 residues in the CDR3. Losses at the gene ends were 8 bases for V and 4 bases for J; bases not matched to a gene: 13. The V gene's germline CDR1 is LNHNV and CDR2 YYDKDF (reference sequence). CDR3 nucleotides: TGTGCCACCCGGGCGGGTTTTAGGGGGCGCACCGGGGAGCTGTTTTTT. Its protein is CATRAGFRGRTGELFF.

The chain links TRBV2 to TRBJ1-1; TRBD1 aligns across 11 bases. Germline CDR1 SNHLY, CDR2 FYNNEI. J was trimmed by 6 bases and V by 4 bases; bases with no gene match: 1. The CDR3 spans 13 residues. The CDR3 is CASSGDRGSEAFF. In DNA form, the CDR3 reads TGTGCCAGCAGTGGGGACAGGGGGTCTGAAGCTTTCTTT.

The rearrangement joins TRBV7-9 to TRBJ1-4; the D gene is possibly TRBD1 (5 bases). Looked up from germline, CDR1 is SEHNR and CDR2 is FQNEAQ (reference sequence). The CDR3 runs to 15 residues. V dropped 1 base and J dropped 5 bases, with 11 bases sitting between them. The CDR3: CASSLGARVNEKLFF. The CDR3 DNA follows: TGTGCCAGCAGCTTAGGAGCCAGGGTGAATGAAAAACTGTTTTTT.

The V call is TRBV7-6, the J call TRBJ2-2; 16 nucleotides match TRBD2. CDR1 and CDR2 from the germline V gene are SGHVS and FNYEAQ. With 5 bases clipped from V and 6 bases from J, the junction kept 3 bases outside the gene matches. The CDR3 has 16 residues. The chain's CDR3 is CASSQGTSGGAGELFF. The CDR3 bases are TGTGCCAGCAGCCAAGGGACTAGCGGGGGGGCCGGGGAGCTGTTTTTT. Drawing the rest from reference TRBV7-6 and TRBJ2-2, the complete variable domain is GAGVSQSPRYKVTKRGQDVALRCDPISGHVSLYWYRQALGQGPEFLTYFNYEAQQDKSGLPNDRFSAERPEGSISTLTIQRTEQRDSAMYRCASSQGTSGGAGELFFGEGSRLTVL.

The count of this clone is one. The chain carries TRBV18 and TRBJ1-6; unclear D gene. This CDR3 comprises 14 residues. Trimming removed 2 bases at V and 8 bases at J, with 10 bases between. Germline V gene lookup returns CDR1 KGHSH and CDR2 LQKENI. In DNA, the CDR3 is TGTGCCAGCTCACCATCGGGTGGAGATTCACCCCTCCACTTT. It translates to CASSPSGGDSPLHF. Full variable domain (rest looked up from reference TRBV18 and TRBJ1-6): NAGVMQNPRHLVRRRGQEARLRCSPMKGHSHVYWYRQLPEEGLKFMVYLQKENIIDESGMPKERFSAEFPKEGPSILRIQQVVRGDSAAYFCASSPSGGDSPLHFGNGTRLTVT.

The gene calls are TRBV30 and TRBJ2-3; the D is unclear. Between the trimmed V and J ends, which lost 2 bases and 0 bases, there was a span of 6 bases. CDR1 and CDR2 (germline): GTSNPN, SVGIG (reference sequence). The CDR3 is 13 residues long. The CDR3 is CAWSYGSTDTQYF. CDR3 DNA sequence: TGTGCCTGGAGTTACGGGAGCACAGATACGCAGTATTTT.

This rearrangement joins TRBV10-3 to TRBJ2-7; possible D gene TRBD1, 6 bases. Germline V gene sequence: CDR1 ENHRY, CDR2 SYGVKD. Trimming stripped 0 bases from V and 0 bases from J, with 9 bases between. This CDR3 has 15 residues. CDR3 in amino acids: CAISESRRGSYEQYF. The DNA for the CDR3 is TGTGCCATCAGTGAGTCGCGCAGGGGCTCCTACGAGCAGTACTTC.

V usage is TRBV27 and J usage is TRBJ2-1, with 12 bases lining up with TRBD2. Germline CDR1 reads MNHEY; CDR2 reads SMNVEV (reference sequence). The V segment lost 3 bases and the J segment 7 bases; nucleotides outside the gene matches: 22. This CDR3 has 21 residues. The CDR3 bases are TGTGCCAGCAGTTTTAGGGGCCGACTAGCGGGGGCCCGGGGTGGGTCAAATGAGCAGTTCTTC. Translating gives CASSFRGRLAGARGGSNEQFF.

The rearrangement links TRBV3-1 (or the pseudogene TRBV3-2) to TRBJ1-4; maybe TRBD1 (6 bases). Trimming took off 2 bases at V and 7 bases at J, with 11 bases between the two ends. Germline V lookup: CDR1 LGHDT, CDR2 YNNKEL (reference sequence). This CDR3 contains 14 residues. For the CDR3, the DNA is TGTGCCAGCAGCCAAAGACAGGTCGCTGAAAAACTGTTTTTT. As protein: CASSQRQVAEKLFF.

The chain combines TRBV7-8 with TRBJ1-1; D gene unclear. CDR3 length: 13 residues. V lost 5 bases and J 5 bases, leaving 12 bases between the germline ends. Germline values: CDR1 SGHVS, CDR2 FQNEAQ. CDR3 DNA: TGTGCCAGCAGCCGAAAGTTCGGGACTGAAGCTTTCTTT. Translated: CASSRKFGTEAFF.

In nucleotides, the CDR3 is TGTGCCAGCAGCCTTGGCAGAACCTACGAGCAGTACTTC. It yields the protein CASSLGRTYEQYF. The chain links TRBV3-1 (or the pseudogene TRBV3-2) to TRBJ2-7; D is ambiguous. V was shortened by 4 bases and J by 2 bases, with 9 bases between the two germline ends. This CDR3 has 13 amino acids. CDR1 is LGHDT and CDR2 is YNNKEL in the germline V gene (reference sequence).

CDR3 sequence: CASSYNSGAGELFF. DNA for the CDR3: TGTGCCAGCAGCTACAATTCAGGGGCCGGGGAGCTGTTTTTT. This sequence joins TRBV11-1 and TRBJ2-2, with a weak D call TRBD1 (6 bases). V lost 4 bases and J 6 bases, leaving 12 bases between the germline ends. This CDR3 comprises 14 residues. The germline V gene has CDR1 SGHAT and CDR2 FQDESV (reference sequence).

The CDR3 nucleotides are TGCGCCAGCAGCTTGGGGACAGGGGAGATCTATGGCTACACCTTC. Its translation: CASSLGTGEIYGYTF. This chain connects TRBV5-1 to TRBJ1-2, with 9 nucleotides matching TRBD1. The V gene's germline CDR1 is SGHRS and CDR2 YFSETQ. CDR3 size: 15 residues. The V and J ends lost 0 bases and 4 bases, in that order; junction bases with no gene match: 4.

The DNA for the CDR3 is TGTGCCAGCAGCTTACAGAACACTGAAGCTTTCTTT. It yields the protein CASSLQNTEAFF. This sequence joins TRBV5-6 and TRBJ1-1; D remains ambiguous. The germline gives CDR1 SGHDT, CDR2 YYEEEE. The CDR3 loop spans 12 amino acids. V was trimmed by 2 bases and J by 1 base, leaving 3 bases between them.

The chain is built from TRBV2 and TRBJ1-2; no firm D call. This CDR3 contains 15 residues. V was pared by 2 bases and J by 0 bases, with 10 bases between. Germline CDR1 is SNHLY and CDR2 is FYNNEI. CDR3 sequence reads: CASSEWRETNYGYTF. The CDR3 nucleotides read TGTGCCAGCAGTGAATGGCGGGAGACTAACTATGGCTACACCTTC.

The chain has TRBV5-1 and TRBJ1-3; D not resolved. Trimming stripped 4 bases from V and 0 bases from J, with 8 bases between. CDR3 length: 14 amino acids. Per the germline V gene, CDR1 is SGHRS and CDR2 is YFSETQ. CDR3 sequence reads: CASSPQDSGNTIYF. The CDR3 region has the DNA TGCGCCAGCAGCCCACAAGACTCTGGAAACACCATATATTTT.